The 27 T cell receptor beta chains presented below share a single source sample, sequenced in a study of cytomegalovirus exposure and HLA in healthy donors. PCR employed 60 Vbeta and 13 Jbeta primers. The method was immunoSEQ multiplex PCR; TCRdb's version includes in-frame clones alone and lacks a portion of them. The sample lists 200,000 to 300,000 clones; around 81% were seen once. The sample taken for sequencing was PBMCs. These receptor sequences come from a woman aged 55-70 years in good health and CMV-seropositive.

V gene TRBV5-4 combines with J gene TRBJ2-7, with D possibly matching TRBD1 (6 bases). The CDR3 extends over 16 amino acids. From germline, CDR1 is SGHNT and CDR2 YYREEE (reference sequence). V was shortened by 4 bases and J by 0 bases, with 17 bases between the two germline ends. The CDR3 protein is CASSPSGGVSSYEQYF. The CDR3 coding sequence is TGTGCCAGCAGCCCTAGTGGGGGCGTTAGCTCCTACGAGCAGTACTTC.

This clone was seen a handful of times. The chain links TRBV6-5 to TRBJ2-7, with 8 positions matching TRBD1. Germline loops: CDR1 MNHEY, CDR2 SVGAGI. With 10 bases clipped from V and 4 bases from J, the junction kept 12 bases outside the gene matches. The CDR3 is made up of 14 amino acids. The CDR3: CATKPGQVVYEQYF. As DNA, the CDR3 is TGTGCCACTAAGCCGGGACAGGTCGTATACGAGCAGTACTTC.

The chain uses TRBV27 and TRBJ1-5, with 7 bases aligning to TRBD1. The CDR3 loop spans 16 amino acids. Looked up from germline, CDR1 is MNHEY and CDR2 is SMNVEV (reference sequence). V shed 0 bases and J 3 bases; nucleotides not matched to a gene: 5. CDR3: CASSLSGQFNNQPQHF. Here the CDR3 DNA reads TGTGCCAGCAGTTTATCGGGACAGTTTAACAATCAGCCCCAGCATTTT.

The chain links TRBV5-1 to TRBJ2-2; 9 nucleotides match TRBD2. Germline values: CDR1 SGHRS, CDR2 YFSETQ. With V trimmed by 4 bases and J by 2 bases, 6 bases remained unmatched. The CDR3 loop spans 16 amino acids. DNA for the CDR3: TGCGCCAGCAGCCAGACTAGCGGAATAAACACCGGGGAGCTGTTTTTT. Protein: CASSQTSGINTGELFF.

This chain uses TRBV6-6 with TRBJ2-2; D call uncertain. The V end lost 4 bases, the J end lost 3 bases, and 3 bases lay between the germline ends. This CDR3 contains 12 residues. The V gene's germline CDR1 is MNHNY and CDR2 SVGAGI (reference sequence). The CDR3 sequence: CASSSDTGELFF. The CDR3 DNA reads TGTGCCAGCAGTTCCGACACCGGGGAGCTGTTTTTT.

V gene TRBV9 combines with J gene TRBJ2-7; 9 nucleotides agree with TRBD1. V lost 3 bases, J lost 4 bases, and 11 bases stayed unmatched. Germline CDR1 SGDLS, CDR2 YYNGEE. This CDR3 contains 16 residues. For the CDR3, the DNA is TGTGCCAGCAGCGCCTCCGGTGGACAGGGGCAATACGAGCAGTACTTC. This gives the protein CASSASGGQGQYEQYF. The full variable domain, in which reference TRBV9 and TRBJ2-7 provide the parts outside the CDR3, is DSGVTQTPKHLITATGQRVTLRCSPRSGDLSVYWYQQSLDQGLQFLIQYYNGEERAKGNILERFSAQQFPDLHSELNLSSLELGDSALYFCASSASGGQGQYEQYFGPGTRLTVT.

DNA of the CDR3: TGTGCCAGCAGTTTGCATCGGATAGACGGGAATGAAAAACTGTTTTTT. Translation: CASSLHRIDGNEKLFF. This chain links TRBV28 with TRBJ1-4; D is undetermined. CDR1 is MDHEN and CDR2 is SYDVKM in the germline V gene. The CDR3 length is 16 residues. V lost 3 bases and J lost 5, with 16 bases in between.

The chain uses TRBV2 and TRBJ1-2, with 8 bases identical to TRBD1. This CDR3 comprises 11 residues. V shed 8 bases, J shed 7 bases, and the junction held 3 bases outside the gene matches. Germline assignment: CDR1 SNHLY and CDR2 FYNNEI. The CDR3 loop reads CASGTGLGYTF. The CDR3 DNA reads as TGTGCCAGCGGGACAGGCCTTGGCTACACCTTC.

This chain uses TRBV5-8 with TRBJ1-4; 8 nucleotides align to TRBD1. CDR1 and CDR2 (germline): SGHTS, YDEGEE. The CDR3 has 16 amino acids. V lost 2 bases, J lost 10 bases, and 13 bases stayed unmatched. The CDR3 spells CASSFGSGTGVRKLFF. CDR3 coding DNA: TGTGCCAGCAGCTTCGGCTCCGGGACAGGAGTAAGAAAACTGTTTTTT. Full variable domain (remainder filled in from reference TRBV5-8 and TRBJ1-4): EAGVTQSPTHLIKTRGQQATLRCSPISGHTSVYWYQQALGLGLQFLLWYDEGEERNRGNFPPRFSGRQFPNYSSELNVNALELEDSALYLCASSFGSGTGVRKLFFGSGTQLSVL.

CDR3 bases: TGTGCCAGCAGCCCTCGGGACTTACGGACCGGGGAGCTGTTTTTT. This gives the protein CASSPRDLRTGELFF. The chain uses TRBV7-6 and TRBJ2-2; maybe TRBD2 (6 bases). This CDR3 region has 15 residues. CDR1 is SGHVS and CDR2 is FNYEAQ in the germline V gene. Trimming took off 5 bases at V and 5 bases at J, with 15 bases between the two ends.

This chain connects TRBV19 to TRBJ1-2; no clear D. This CDR3 is 13 amino acids long. The V gene's germline CDR1 is LNHDA and CDR2 SQIVND (reference sequence). Between the trimmed V and J ends, which lost 10 bases and 6 bases, there was a span of 18 bases. CDR3 in DNA: TGTGCCACCAAGGACTTATTAGAAGATGGCTACACCTTC. Its protein product is CATKDLLEDGYTF.

The J gene is TRBJ1-5, the V gene TRBV4-1; D may be TRBD1 (6 bases). Germline lookup yields CDR1 MGHRA and CDR2 YSYEKL. The V end was cut by 2 bases, the J end by 7 bases, with 15 bases between. The CDR3 contains 15 residues. CDR3 in DNA: TGCGCCAGCAGCCAACGTGCGGGGGGCGGGCAGCCCCAGCATTTT. Translated: CASSQRAGGGQPQHF.

The chain uses TRBV28 and TRBJ1-2; 8 bases are a match to TRBD1. In germline, CDR1 is MDHEN, CDR2 SYDVKM. This CDR3 comprises 13 residues. The J segment lost 2 bases and the V segment lost 6 bases, leaving 2 bases of the junction unmatched. The CDR3 DNA sequence: TGTGCCAGCAGGGGACAGGTGAACTATGGCTACACCTTC. Translation gives CASRGQVNYGYTF.

With regard to this clone: One junction end disagrees with the germline gene, perhaps due to a read error. The chain couples TRBV7-9 to TRBJ2-7, with TRBD1 matching over 7 bases. CDR1 SEHNR and CDR2 FQNEAQ come from the germline V gene (reference sequence). CDR3 length: 16 residues. The CDR3 region is CSSSLTVTGKRYEQYF. The CDR3 region has the DNA TGTTCCAGCAGCTTAACGGTGACAGGGAAGAGGTACGAGCAGTACTTC.

The rearrangement links TRBV4-1 to TRBJ1-3; D perhaps matches TRBD1 (5 bases). Germline CDR1 is MGHRA and CDR2 is YSYEKL. The CDR3 extends over 15 amino acids. Trimming cost V 1 base and J 0 bases, with 7 bases left between them. The CDR3 DNA sequence: TGCGCCAGCAGCCAAGGGGGCCACTCTGGAAACACCATATATTTT. The encoded protein is CASSQGGHSGNTIYF.

The chain carries TRBV18 and TRBJ2-7; 11 positions match TRBD2. V was clipped by 2 bases and J by 2 bases; unmatched bases: 11. The CDR3 is 18 amino acids. The V gene's germline CDR1 is KGHSH and CDR2 LQKENI. CDR3 bases: TGTGCCAGCTCACCAGGTTTACTAGCGGGAGCAGGCACCTACGAGCAGTACTTC. It translates to CASSPGLLAGAGTYEQYF.

This clone was seen a handful of times. V is TRBV6-6 and J is TRBJ2-2; D gene ambiguous. This CDR3 spans 14 amino acids. Trimming shortened V by 10 bases and J by 0 bases, and 12 bases separated the two germline ends. Per the germline V gene, CDR1 is MNHNY and CDR2 is SVGAGI (reference sequence). The CDR3: CAIPLAANTGELFF. The CDR3 coding sequence is TGTGCCATCCCATTGGCCGCGAACACCGGGGAGCTGTTTTTT.

This clone was detected only a few times. This chain uses TRBV5-1 with TRBJ2-5; D perhaps matches TRBD1 (5 bases). Deletions cut 5 bases from V and 11 bases from J, with 19 bases between. This CDR3 has 13 residues. Germline lookup yields CDR1 SGHRS and CDR2 YFSETQ. CDR3 sequence reads: CASRTQGFSEQYF. DNA for the CDR3: TGCGCCAGCAGAACCCAGGGATTTAGTGAGCAGTACTTC.

This sequence joins TRBV9 and TRBJ2-5; 15 bases are a match to TRBD2. Germline loops: CDR1 SGDLS, CDR2 YYNGEE. Trimming removed 3 bases from V and 4 bases from J; junction bases left unmatched: 1. The CDR3 runs 15 residues. CDR3 DNA sequence: TGTGCCAGCAGCGCGGGACTAGCGGGAGGAGAGACCCAGTACTTC. It is translated as CASSAGLAGGETQYF.

The rearrangement links TRBV7-2 to TRBJ2-1, with 13 bases that match TRBD2. There are 16 residues in the CDR3. With 1 base clipped from V and 5 bases from J, the junction kept 2 bases outside the gene matches. The germline CDR1 and CDR2 sequences are SGHTA and FQGNSA. The CDR3 reads CASSLDGTSGNNEQFF. The CDR3 DNA reads as TGTGCCAGCAGCTTAGATGGGACTAGCGGGAACAATGAGCAGTTCTTC.

V and J are TRBV4-1 and TRBJ2-1; tentative D call: TRBD2 (5 bases). This CDR3 has 17 residues. Per germline, CDR1 MGHRA and CDR2 YSYEKL. V gave up 1 base and J gave up 0 bases, with 13 bases separating them. In DNA form, the CDR3 reads TGCGCCAGCAGCCAAGGAGTTAGCGCGAGCTCCTACAATGAGCAGTTCTTC. Its protein is CASSQGVSASSYNEQFF.

This chain uses TRBV5-1 with TRBJ2-3, with 8 positions matching TRBD1. The CDR3 sequence is 14 residues long. Germline V gives CDR1 SGHRS, CDR2 YFSETQ. V lost 3 bases to trimming and J lost 2 bases; unmatched junction nucleotides: 2. The CDR3 here is CASSSTGATDTQYF. The CDR3 nucleotides read TGCGCCAGCAGCTCGACAGGGGCCACAGATACGCAGTATTTT.

Turning to this clone: The limits of the CDR3 on the DNA are not certain, so only TCRdb's listed CDR3 is given. The V and J genes are TRBV19 and TRBJ2-7; TRBD1 reflects the table's D call only, with no check against the DNA. The CDR3 adds up to 13 amino acids, both ends counted. Germline values: CDR1 LNHDA, CDR2 SQIVND (reference sequence). The CDR3 sequence is CASTSGQGYEQYF.

The chain couples TRBV6-5 to TRBJ2-5; possible D gene TRBD2, 6 bases. V gave up 2 bases and J gave up 6 bases, with 16 bases separating them. Germline V gene lookup returns CDR1 MNHEY and CDR2 SVGAGI. The CDR3 is 15 amino acids. CDR3 protein: CASSYAGLGGKTQYF. In DNA form, the CDR3 reads TGTGCCAGCAGTTACGCGGGGCTTGGGGGAAAGACCCAGTACTTC.

The CDR3 here is CASRASQETQYF. CDR3 nucleotides: TGTGCCAGCAGAGCCTCTCAAGAGACCCAGTACTTC. V is TRBV28 and J is TRBJ2-5; D is uncertain. This CDR3 is 12 amino acids long. V dropped 6 bases and J dropped 2 bases, with 7 bases sitting between them. Germline-derived CDR1 and CDR2 are MDHEN and SYDVKM.

The chain has TRBV19 and TRBJ2-7; a possible D gene is TRBD2 (5 bases). V was shortened by 7 bases and J by 1 base, with 17 bases between the two germline ends. Germline V lookup: CDR1 LNHDA, CDR2 SQIVND (reference sequence). This CDR3 comprises 15 residues. The CDR3 reads CASKAQVGGSYEQYF. Written as DNA, the CDR3 is TGTGCCAGTAAGGCTCAGGTTGGAGGATCCTACGAGCAGTACTTC.

This chain joins TRBV5-4 and TRBJ2-2; D remains unclear. The germline V gene has CDR1 SGHNT and CDR2 YYREEE (reference sequence). CDR3 length: 13 amino acids. Trimming left V 4 bases short and J 1 base short, with 5 bases between. DNA of the CDR3: TGTGCCAGCAGCAATCAGAACACCGGGGAGCTGTTTTTT. Its protein product is CASSNQNTGELFF.